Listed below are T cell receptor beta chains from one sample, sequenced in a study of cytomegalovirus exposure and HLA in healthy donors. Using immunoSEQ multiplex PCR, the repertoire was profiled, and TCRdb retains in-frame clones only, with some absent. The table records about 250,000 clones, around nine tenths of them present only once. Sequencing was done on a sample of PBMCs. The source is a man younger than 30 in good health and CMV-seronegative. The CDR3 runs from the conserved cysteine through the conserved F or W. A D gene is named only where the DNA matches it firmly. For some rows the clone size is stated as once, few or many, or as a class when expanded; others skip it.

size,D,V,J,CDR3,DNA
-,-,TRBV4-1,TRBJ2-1,CASSQRSSSSSYNEQFF,TGCGCCAGCAGCCAAAGGTCTAGTTCGAGCTCCTACAATGAGCAGTTCTTC
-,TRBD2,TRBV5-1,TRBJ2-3,CASSRRLATDTQYF,TGCGCCAGCAGCCGCAGACTAGCAACAGATACGCAGTATTTT
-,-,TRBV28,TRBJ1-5,CASSLQGNQPQHF,TGTGCCAGCAGTTTACAGGGGAATCAGCCCCAGCATTTT
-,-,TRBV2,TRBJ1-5,CASSRGQPQHF,TGTGCCAGCAGTCGGGGGCAGCCCCAGCATTTT
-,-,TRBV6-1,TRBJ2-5,CASSEDLTVETQYF,TGTGCCAGCAGTGAGGACTTAACAGTAGAGACCCAGTACTTC
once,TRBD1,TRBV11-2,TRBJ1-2,CASSSTGSSYGYTF,TGTGCCAGCAGTTCGACAGGGTCTAGCTATGGCTACACCTTC
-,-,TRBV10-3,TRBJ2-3,CAISESAPRQTSTDTQYF,TGTGCCATCAGTGAGTCGGCTCCACGACAGACTAGCACAGATACGCAGTATTTT
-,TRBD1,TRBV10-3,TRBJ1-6,CAIRDSSHNSPLHF,TGTGCCATCCGGGACAGCTCCCATAATTCACCCCTCCACTTT
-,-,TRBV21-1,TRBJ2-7,CASTSYMRTSGLYEQYF,TGTGCCAGCACCTCCTATATGCGGACTAGCGGCCTCTACGAGCAGTACTTC
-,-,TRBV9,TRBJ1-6,CASRGGSYNSPLHF,TGTGCCAGCAGGGGGGGGTCCTATAATTCACCCCTCCACTTT
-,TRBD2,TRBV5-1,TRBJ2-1,CASSPGGSSYNEQFF,TGCGCCAGCAGCCCTGGCGGGAGCAGCTACAATGAGCAGTTCTTC
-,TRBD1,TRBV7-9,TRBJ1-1,CASSSGTGGLWGTEAFF,TGTGCCAGCAGCTCCGGGACAGGGGGTTTGTGGGGCACTGAAGCTTTCTTT
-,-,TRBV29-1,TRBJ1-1,CSGLQGSEAFF,TGCAGCGGGTTGCAGGGGTCTGAAGCTTTCTTT
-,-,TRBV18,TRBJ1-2,CASSPSAGSDYGYTF,TGTGCCAGCTCACCGTCGGCGGGTAGCGACTATGGCTACACCTTC
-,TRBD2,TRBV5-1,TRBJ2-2,CASSARSGGADTGELFF,TGCGCCAGCAGCGCCCGCAGCGGGGGGGCCGACACCGGGGAGCTGTTTTTT
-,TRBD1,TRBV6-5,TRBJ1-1,CASSRRRQGDTEAFF,TGTGCCAGTTCCCGTAGGCGGCAGGGGGACACTGAAGCTTTCTTT
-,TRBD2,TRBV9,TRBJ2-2,CASSVGAGPTTSGRLGTGELFF,TGTGCCAGCAGCGTAGGTGCGGGGCCTACTACTAGCGGGAGGCTTGGCACCGGGGAGCTGTTTTTT
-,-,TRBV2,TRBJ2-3,CASSRSSVRSTDTQYF,TGTGCCAGCAGTCGGTCTAGCGTCCGGAGCACAGATACGCAGTATTTT
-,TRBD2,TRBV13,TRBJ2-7,CASRIAGERYEQYF,TGTGCCAGCAGGATAGCGGGAGAGAGGTACGAGCAGTACTTC
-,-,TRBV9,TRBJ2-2,CASSVSGGDPNTGELFF,TGTGCCAGCAGCGTATCTGGCGGGGATCCGAACACCGGGGAGCTGTTTTTT
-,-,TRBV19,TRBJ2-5,CASSSGRETQYF,TGTGCCAGTAGTAGCGGGCGCGAGACCCAGTACTTC
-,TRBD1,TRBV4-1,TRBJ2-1,CASSQTGTGGFEQFF,TGCGCCAGCAGCCAAACCGGGACAGGGGGTTTTGAGCAGTTCTTC
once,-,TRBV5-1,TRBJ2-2,CASSNRGVAGELFF,TGCGCCAGTTCAAACCGGGGTGTAGCCGGGGAGCTGTTTTTT
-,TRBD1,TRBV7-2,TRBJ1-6,CASSSGTGRSLALHF,TGTGCCAGCAGCTCCGGGACAGGACGGTCTCTGGCCCTCCACTTT
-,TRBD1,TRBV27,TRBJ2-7,CASSLLGTGAREQYF,TGTGCCAGCAGTTTGTTGGGGACAGGGGCCCGCGAGCAGTACTTC
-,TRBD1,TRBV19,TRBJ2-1,CASSQRQGARNEQFF,TGTGCCAGTAGCCAACGACAGGGGGCACGCAATGAGCAGTTCTTC
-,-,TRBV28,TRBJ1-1,CASSEDTRNTEAFF,TGTGCCAGCAGCGAGGACACCAGGAACACTGAAGCTTTCTTT
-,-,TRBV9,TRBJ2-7,CASSIYRDSHEQYF,TGTGCCAGCAGCATTTACAGGGATTCCCACGAGCAGTACTTC
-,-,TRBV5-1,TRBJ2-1,CASSSGLQEQFF,TGCGCCAGCAGCTCGGGACTCCAGGAGCAGTTCTTC
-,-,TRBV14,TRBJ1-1,CASSQRGGITEAFF,TGTGCCAGCAGCCAACGGGGGGGAATCACTGAAGCTTTCTTT
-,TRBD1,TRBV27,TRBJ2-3,CASSFLAGTGGSDTQYF,TGTGCCAGCAGTTTCCTCGCCGGGACAGGGGGATCAGATACGCAGTATTTT
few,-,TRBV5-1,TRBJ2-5,CASSTNQETQYF,TGCGCCAGCAGCACAAACCAAGAGACCCAGTACTTC
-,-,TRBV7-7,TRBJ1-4,CASSPLATNEKLFF,TGTGCTAGCAGCCCCCTTGCAACTAATGAAAAACTGTTTTTT
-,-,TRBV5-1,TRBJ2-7,CASREGAYEQYF,TGCGCCAGCAGGGAGGGCGCCTACGAGCAGTACTTC
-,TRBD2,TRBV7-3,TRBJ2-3,CASSSGLAGDTQYF,TGTGCCAGCAGCTCCGGACTAGCGGGAGATACGCAGTATTTT
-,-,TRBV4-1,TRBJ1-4,CASSQGAGTYIGEKLFF,TGCGCCAGCAGCCAGGGCGCTGGGACATACATTGGGGAAAAACTGTTTTTT
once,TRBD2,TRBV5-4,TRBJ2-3,CASSLRSGGRPHTQYF,TGTGCCAGCAGCTTGCGTAGCGGGGGGCGGCCTCATACGCAGTATTTT
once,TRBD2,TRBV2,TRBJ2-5,CASSEDRESRWGLEQETQYF,TGTGCCAGCAGTGAAGATCGCGAATCAAGGTGGGGACTAGAACAAGAGACCCAGTACTTC
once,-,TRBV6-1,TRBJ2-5,CASSEWQGHEEETQYF,TGTGCCAGCAGTGAATGGCAGGGACACGAAGAAGAGACCCAGTACTTC
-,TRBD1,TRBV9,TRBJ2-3,CASSGWTGEDTQYF,TGTGCCAGCAGCGGATGGACAGGGGAGGATACGCAGTATTTT